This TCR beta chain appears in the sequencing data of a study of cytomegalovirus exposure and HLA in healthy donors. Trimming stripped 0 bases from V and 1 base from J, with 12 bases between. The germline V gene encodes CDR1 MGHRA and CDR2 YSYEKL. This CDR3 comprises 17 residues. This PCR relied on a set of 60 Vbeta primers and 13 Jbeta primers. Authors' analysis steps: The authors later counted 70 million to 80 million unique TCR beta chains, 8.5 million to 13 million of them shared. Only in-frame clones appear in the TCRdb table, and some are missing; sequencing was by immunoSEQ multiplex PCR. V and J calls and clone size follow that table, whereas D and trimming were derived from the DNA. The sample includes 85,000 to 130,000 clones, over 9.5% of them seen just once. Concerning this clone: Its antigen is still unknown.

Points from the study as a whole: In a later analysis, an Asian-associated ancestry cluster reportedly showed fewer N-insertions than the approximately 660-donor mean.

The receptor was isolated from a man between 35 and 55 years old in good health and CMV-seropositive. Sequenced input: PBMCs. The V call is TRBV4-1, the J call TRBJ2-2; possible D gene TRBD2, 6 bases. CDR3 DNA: TGCGCCAGCAGCCAAGAAATCAGGAGGGTGAACACCGGGGAGCTGTTTTTT. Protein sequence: CASSQEIRRVNTGELFF.